This entry describes one TCR beta chain. The conserved final phenylalanine or tryptophan is absent from the CDR3, which likely points to a read error. The germline gives CDR1 MNHEY, CDR2 SVGEGT. V lost 5 bases to trimming and J lost 5 bases, with 13 bases between them. This CDR3 has 13 amino acids. This sample was taken from a study of regulatory T cells in long-lasting Graves disease. Construction of TCR beta libraries relied on iRepertoire HTBI primers and on Arm-PCR targeting CDR3 regions. TCRdb reanalysed the multiplex PCR reads using MiXCR and keeps one entry per CDR3 protein. The table records more than 400,000 distinct CDR3 sequences, roughly 16% of them present only once. Time point: newly diagnosed GD, antithyroid drugs for less than 3 months. The TCR library was prepared using RNA isolated from PBMCs. These same records also appear under a second study, on T cells in Graves' hyperthyroidism and ophthalmopathy. Turning to that study: First-round RT-PCR of the TCR CDR3 relied on the HTBI primer set. The model forecast ophthalmopathy, anticipating it by a median around 6.5 months before onset.

V usage is TRBV6-2 or TRBV6-3 and J usage is TRBJ2-7, with D tentatively TRBD1 (5 bases). The sequencing here drew on peripheral blood mononuclear cells (PBMCs), taken at new diagnosis, from a patient treated with antithyroid drugs. The clonotype originates from a man aged 40-49 years with Graves disease. Here the CDR3 reads CASSGHSRNEQYL. The CDR3 nucleotides read TGTGCCAGCAGTGGACACAGCAGGAACGAGCAGTACCTC.